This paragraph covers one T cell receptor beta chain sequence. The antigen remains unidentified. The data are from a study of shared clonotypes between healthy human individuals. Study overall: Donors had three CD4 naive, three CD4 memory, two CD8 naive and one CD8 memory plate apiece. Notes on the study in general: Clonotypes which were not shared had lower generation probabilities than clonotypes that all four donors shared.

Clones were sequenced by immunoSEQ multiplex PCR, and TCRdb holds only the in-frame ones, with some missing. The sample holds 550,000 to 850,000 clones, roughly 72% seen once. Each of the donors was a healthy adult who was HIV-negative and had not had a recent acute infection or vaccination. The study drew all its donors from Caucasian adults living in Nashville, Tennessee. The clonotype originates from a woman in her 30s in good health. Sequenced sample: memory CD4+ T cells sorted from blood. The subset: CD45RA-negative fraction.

CDR3 nucleotides: TGTGCCAGCAGTTACTCTCGGGAGGGTGGAAGAAACACCATATATTTT. It is translated as CASSYSREGGRNTIYF. The chain has TRBV6-6 and TRBJ1-3; D is undetermined. The CDR3 contains 16 residues. The germline V gene has CDR1 MNHNY and CDR2 SVGAGI (reference sequence). The ends were cut back, 0 bases at V and 5 bases at J, with 14 bases in the middle.